This TCR beta chain was observed in a study of T cell clonotyping in hematopoietic cell transplantation. Study-wide results and limits: Recipient TCR diversity dropped after transplant; expanded clonotypes rose from day 30 to 180. Few recipient clonotypes overlapped donors; over 95% were de novo at given depth. Cells were unsorted, so CD4 and CD8 contributions were not separated.

This clone was found a few times. Its antigen is still unknown. Sequencing was performed with immunoSEQ multiplex PCR; in TCRdb, only in-frame clones are kept and a portion is missing. The sample comprises 6,500 to 8,000 clones, nearly 99% of which are singletons, and about 0.6% rests with the top ten. V lost 1 base and J lost 2, with 21 bases in between. CDR1 is SGDLS and CDR2 is YYNGEE in the germline V gene. The CDR3 length is 18 residues. Recipients were bled about 28 days pretransplant and at posttransplant days 30, 100, 180. This clonotype originated in a male patient aged 55-69 years who had an allogeneic stem cell transplant from a related donor, so the T cells may come from the graft donor. Some clones in this sample may be carry-over from other donors' samples. The sequencing used PBMCs, collected 30 days after allogeneic stem cell transplant. The rearrangement uses TRBV9 and TRBJ1-2; TRBD1 is a possible D gene (5 bases). The CDR3 is CASSVYGTDPKFNYGYTF. CDR3 in DNA: TGTGCCAGCAGCGTATATGGGACGGATCCCAAATTCAACTATGGCTACACCTTC.